The 17 T cell receptor beta chains presented below share a single source sample, sequenced in a study of response to subunit inactivated influenza vaccine. TCRdb reprocessed the RT-PCR reads with MiXCR, giving one entry per CDR3 protein. The top ten hold 11% of the sample, which has 650,000 to 700,000 distinct CDR3 sequences, around a sixth seen once. The source material was PBMCs from blood, sampled 11 to 12 days after vaccination. These receptors originate from a man in his fifties or sixties who received an inactivated influenza vaccine.

The CDR3 protein is CAISGGRGLETQYF. In DNA, the CDR3 is TGTGCCATCAGTGGGGGTCGGGGACTAGAGACCCAGTACTTC. The chain employs TRBV10-3 and TRBJ2-5; possibly TRBD2 for D (6 bases). CDR1 is ENHRY and CDR2 is SYGVKD in the germline V gene. The CDR3 has 14 residues. The V end lost 4 bases, the J end lost 4 bases, and 13 bases lay between the germline ends.

This chain joins TRBV7-9 and TRBJ1-2, with D unclear. Per germline, CDR1 SEHNR and CDR2 FQNEAQ (reference sequence). Trimming took 5 bases from V and 8 from J, leaving 15 bases between them. The CDR3 has 13 residues. CDR3 in DNA: TGTGCCAGCAGCCTTCCCACGGCCGTCGGCTACACCTTC. Its translation is CASSLPTAVGYTF.

This clonotype has more than one count but fewer than ten. The V gene is TRBV28, the J gene TRBJ2-7; D unresolved. V lost 2 bases and J lost 3, with 17 bases in between. In germline, CDR1 is MDHEN, CDR2 SYDVKM. There are 16 residues in the CDR3. CDR3 in amino acids: CASSLTPLTGRYEQYF. The CDR3 nucleotides are TGTGCCAGCAGTTTAACCCCCCTCACTGGTCGCTACGAGCAGTACTTC.

This chain uses TRBV11-2 with TRBJ2-5, with TRBD2 matching 7 bases. The CDR3 consists of 12 residues. Germline CDR1 and CDR2: SGHAT and FQNNGV. Trimming removed 10 bases from V and 6 bases from J; junction bases left unmatched: 8. CDR3: CATAPGGKTQYF. In nucleotides, the CDR3 is TGTGCCACGGCCCCGGGGGGAAAGACCCAGTACTTC.

This clonotype was observed a few times. The V and J genes are TRBV9 and TRBJ2-5; 9 nucleotides match TRBD1. The V and J ends lost 3 bases and 4 bases, in that order; junction bases with no gene match: 7. This CDR3 is built from 15 residues. Germline CDR1 reads SGDLS; CDR2 reads YYNGEE. In DNA, the CDR3 is TGTGCCAGCAGCGCGACAGGGGGTGGGGGAGAGACCCAGTACTTC. This sequence encodes CASSATGGGGETQYF. The entire variable domain, with the rest obtained from reference TRBV9 and TRBJ2-5, is as follows: DSGVTQTPKHLITATGQRVTLRCSPRSGDLSVYWYQQSLDQGLQFLIQYYNGEERAKGNILERFSAQQFPDLHSELNLSSLELGDSALYFCASSATGGGGETQYFGPGTRLLVL.

This clonotype has just a few counts. A read error may be the cause here, since a much bigger clone is one base away. The rearrangement joins TRBV15 to TRBJ1-6, with D unclear. The CDR3 has 12 residues. The germline CDR1 and CDR2 sequences are LNHNV and YYDKDF (reference sequence). V was trimmed by 0 bases and J by 8 bases, leaving 2 bases between them. The CDR3 protein is CATSREYSPLHF. The CDR3 region has the DNA TGTGCCACCAGCAGAGAATATTCACCCCTCCACTTT.

This clonotype showed up many times. The rearrangement joins TRBV4-3 to TRBJ2-1; 9 bases fit TRBD1. Trimming cost V 0 bases and J 4 bases; bases outside gene matches: 7. In germline, CDR1 is LGHNA, CDR2 YSLEER. This CDR3 region has 17 residues. The CDR3 bases are TGCGCCAGCAGCCAAGACAGAAGGACAGGGGTGTACAATGAGCAGTTCTTC. Encoded protein: CASSQDRRTGVYNEQFF.

The J gene is TRBJ2-5, the V gene TRBV5-1; tentatively, D is TRBD2 (6 bases). CDR3 size: 16 residues. Germline CDR1 SGHRS, CDR2 YFSETQ. V was clipped by 0 bases and J by 2 bases, with 14 bases between them. For the CDR3, the DNA is TGCGCCAGCAGCTTGGCCCCTAGCGAGACACAAGAGACCCAGTACTTC. Amino acids: CASSLAPSETQETQYF.

The chain has TRBV20-1 and TRBJ1-1; a weak D match, TRBD1 (6 bases). Trimming left V 0 bases short and J 4 bases short, with 18 bases between. The CDR3 sequence is 16 residues long. Germline-derived CDR1 and CDR2 are DFQATT and SNEGSKA (reference sequence). CDR3 DNA: TGCAGTGCTAGAGATATACGGGCCAGGGGAGGCACTGAAGCTTTCTTT. It translates to CSARDIRARGGTEAFF.

The chain is built from TRBV9 and TRBJ2-1, with 9 bases matching TRBD2. The V and J ends lost 6 bases and 2 bases, in that order; junction bases with no gene match: 6. The germline V gene has CDR1 SGDLS and CDR2 YYNGEE. This CDR3 has 15 amino acids. This CDR3 is CASTAREGTYNEQFF. The CDR3 bases are TGTGCCAGCACCGCGCGGGAGGGAACCTACAATGAGCAGTTCTTC. The full variable domain, with the rest looked up from reference TRBV9 and TRBJ2-1, is DSGVTQTPKHLITATGQRVTLRCSPRSGDLSVYWYQQSLDQGLQFLIQYYNGEERAKGNILERFSAQQFPDLHSELNLSSLELGDSALYFCASTAREGTYNEQFFGPGTRLTVL.

This clonotype appeared many times. This sequence joins TRBV5-1 and TRBJ2-6; 7 bases match TRBD1. V was clipped by 4 bases and J by 2 bases; unmatched bases: 0. The CDR3 has 14 amino acids. Per the germline V gene, CDR1 is SGHRS and CDR2 is YFSETQ. CDR3 bases: TGCGCCAGCAGCCAGGGGGCTGGGGCCAACGTCCTGACTTTC. This codes for CASSQGAGANVLTF. Looking up the rest from reference TRBV5-1 and TRBJ2-6 gives the full variable domain: KAGVTQTPRYLIKTRGQQVTLSCSPISGHRSVSWYQQTPGQGLQFLFEYFSETQRNKGNFPGRFSGRQFSNSRSEMNVSTLELGDSALYLCASSQGAGANVLTFGAGSRLTVL.

This CDR3 reads CASSQMTGYEQYF. The CDR3, as DNA: TGTGCCAGCAGCCAAATGACAGGCTACGAGCAGTACTTC. This sequence joins TRBV3-1 and TRBJ2-7; possibly TRBD1 for D (6 bases). The CDR3 extends over 13 amino acids. Germline CDR1 LGHDT, CDR2 YNNKEL (reference sequence). The V and J ends lost 2 bases and 3 bases respectively, with 8 bases between them.

V is TRBV29-1 and J is TRBJ2-7, with a tentative D call TRBD2 (6 bases). The germline gives CDR1 SQVTM, CDR2 ANQGSEA. Deletions cut 4 bases from V and 7 bases from J, with 14 bases between. There are 12 residues in the CDR3. The DNA for the CDR3 is TGCAGCGTTGCCGGGAGCTATAAGGAGCAGTACTTC. Translation: CSVAGSYKEQYF.

The chain uses TRBV10-3 and TRBJ2-5; D might be TRBD1 (5 bases). Trimming removed 4 bases from V and 0 bases from J, with 6 bases in between. The germline V gene encodes CDR1 ENHRY and CDR2 SYGVKD. This CDR3 has 13 residues. CDR3 sequence reads: CAISGQNQETQYF. The DNA for the CDR3 is TGTGCCATCAGTGGACAGAACCAAGAGACCCAGTACTTC.

This chain uses TRBV12-3 or TRBV12-4 with TRBJ2-5, with D uncertain. CDR3 size: 13 residues. With 6 bases removed from V and 9 bases from J, the gap between germline ends came to 17 bases. In DNA form, the CDR3 reads TGTGCCAGCAGCCCCGACTCTTGGCAATCCCAGTACTTC. It specifies CASSPDSWQSQYF.

A few counts support this clonotype. This chain connects TRBV5-1 to TRBJ2-1, with D uncertain. The germline V gene encodes CDR1 SGHRS and CDR2 YFSETQ. This CDR3 has 15 residues. With 4 bases removed from V and 5 bases from J, the gap between germline ends came to 16 bases. CDR3 coding DNA: TGCGCCAGCAGCCAGCAAGGCACCTTAAACAATGAGCAGTTCTTC. As protein: CASSQQGTLNNEQFF.

In this sample, this clonotype turned up a few times. The chain employs TRBV24-1 and TRBJ2-3, with unresolved D. V was pared by 5 bases and J by 3 bases, with 8 bases between. The germline CDR1 and CDR2 sequences are KGHDR and SFDVKD. The CDR3 spans 13 residues. The CDR3 DNA follows: TGTGCCACCAGTGGCCAGAGAACAGATACGCAGTATTTT. Translating it yields CATSGQRTDTQYF.